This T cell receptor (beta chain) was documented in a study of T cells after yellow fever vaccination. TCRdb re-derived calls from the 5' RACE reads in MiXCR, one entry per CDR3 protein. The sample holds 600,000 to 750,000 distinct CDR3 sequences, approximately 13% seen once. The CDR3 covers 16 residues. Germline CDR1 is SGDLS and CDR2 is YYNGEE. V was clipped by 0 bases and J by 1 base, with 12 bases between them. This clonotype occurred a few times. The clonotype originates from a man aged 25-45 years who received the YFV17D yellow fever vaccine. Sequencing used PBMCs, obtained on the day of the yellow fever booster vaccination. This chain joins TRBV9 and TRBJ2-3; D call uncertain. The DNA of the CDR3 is TGTGCCAGCAGCGTAGGAAGCGCGAAGGGCACAGATACGCAGTATTTT. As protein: CASSVGSAKGTDTQYF.